The 14 T cell receptor beta chains below all came from one sample that was sequenced in a study of T cells in Graves' hyperthyroidism and ophthalmopathy. It was RNA transcripts that yielded the amplified TCR beta CDR3 regions. An initial round of RT-PCR targeting the TCR CDR3 relied on the HTBI primer set. TCRdb called the multiplex PCR reads again in MiXCR, with one record for every CDR3 protein. The profile covers around 600,000 distinct CDR3 sequences, with about a sixth appearing a single time and 3% to 4% taken by the ten largest. The sequenced sample consisted of blood. Receptor source: a woman aged 40 to 50 with Graves' ophthalmopathy.

This clonotype occurred many times. The chain joins TRBV11-2 to TRBJ2-5, with 9 positions matching TRBD1. Trimming took 1 base from V and 2 from J; bases not matched to a gene: 8. The CDR3 contains 17 residues. Per the germline V gene, CDR1 is SGHAT and CDR2 is FQNNGV. The DNA for the CDR3 is TGTGCCAGCAGCTTAGTACACAGGGGGCCAGCACAAGAGACCCAGTACTTC. This gives the protein CASSLVHRGPAQETQYF.

This chain connects TRBV2 to TRBJ2-6, with 7 bases matching TRBD1. The CDR3 is 16 amino acids. V lost 4 bases and J lost 4; bases outside the gene matches: 7. The germline V gene has CDR1 SNHLY and CDR2 FYNNEI. CDR3 region: CASSGDRVSGANVLTF. CDR3 nucleotides: TGTGCCAGCAGTGGAGACAGGGTTTCAGGGGCCAACGTCCTGACTTTC. The entire variable domain, with the rest obtained from reference TRBV2 and TRBJ2-6, is as follows: EPEVTQTPSHQVTQMGQEVILRCVPISNHLYFYWYRQILGQKVEFLVSFYNNEISEKSEIFDDQFSVERPDGSNFTLKIRSTKLEDSAMYFCASSGDRVSGANVLTFGAGSRLTVL.

This clonotype came up a few times. The gene calls are TRBV12-5 and TRBJ1-1; D is undetermined. The CDR3 spans 13 residues. Between the trimmed V and J ends, which lost 4 bases and 0 bases, there was a span of 6 bases. Germline V gene lookup returns CDR1 LGHNT and CDR2 FRNRAP. The CDR3 bases are TGTGCTAGTGGTTCAGGACTGAACACTGAAGCTTTCTTT. It translates to CASGSGLNTEAFF.

This chain uses TRBV20-1 with TRBJ1-3; a possible D gene is TRBD1 (5 bases). Germline CDR1 DFQATT, CDR2 SNEGSKA (reference sequence). The CDR3 sequence is 13 residues long. Trimming took off 6 bases at V and 0 bases at J, with 9 bases between the two ends. The CDR3 region has the DNA TGCAGTGCAGGGGCCAACTCTGGAAACACCATATATTTT. Translating gives CSAGANSGNTIYF.

This clonotype was found a few times. V is TRBV7-9 and J is TRBJ2-2; D possibly corresponds to TRBD2 (7 bases). V shed 5 bases and J shed 4 bases, with 17 bases lying between them. Germline-derived CDR1 and CDR2 are SEHNR and FQNEAQ (reference sequence). This CDR3 spans 16 amino acids. This chain's CDR3 is CASSLVGGLGTGELFF. CDR3 bases: TGTGCCAGCAGCCTGGTGGGGGGGCTCGGCACCGGGGAGCTGTTTTTT.

The rearrangement uses TRBV5-6 and TRBJ2-4; the match to TRBD2 covers 13 bases. The CDR3 is made up of 18 amino acids. Germline trimming cut 2 bases from V and 7 bases from J; bases unmatched to any gene: 12. The germline V gene encodes CDR1 SGHDT and CDR2 YYEEEE. The CDR3 DNA is TGTGCCAGCAGCTTAACCTTGGGGAGGACTAGCGGGAGCAACATTCAGTACTTC. Residues: CASSLTLGRTSGSNIQYF.

The sample holds many counts of this clonotype. V usage is TRBV19 and J usage is TRBJ2-7; TRBD2 matches 8 bases. This CDR3 is 15 amino acids long. Germline V gene sequence: CDR1 LNHDA, CDR2 SQIVND (reference sequence). V shed 5 bases and J 2 bases; nucleotides not matched to a gene: 8. CDR3 sequence reads: CASSPRTGGPYEQYF. The CDR3 nucleotides read TGTGCCAGTAGTCCCAGGACGGGAGGGCCCTACGAGCAGTACTTC.

Ten or more counts support this clonotype. This sequence joins TRBV5-1 and TRBJ1-1; D is ambiguous. The CDR3 runs 16 residues. Looked up from germline, CDR1 is SGHRS and CDR2 is YFSETQ. V dropped 2 bases and J dropped 1 base, with 15 bases sitting between them. DNA for the CDR3: TGCGCCAGCAGCTTTTCTCCCGGGCCCCGGAACACTGAAGCTTTCTTT. It specifies CASSFSPGPRNTEAFF.

This clonotype came up many times. The chain is built from TRBV20-1 and TRBJ2-3; 7 bases match TRBD2. V dropped 0 bases and J dropped 4; count of bases not matched to a gene: 7. There are 15 residues in the CDR3. Germline values: CDR1 DFQATT, CDR2 SNEGSKA (reference sequence). This CDR3 is CSARDFEAGPDTQYF. In DNA form, the CDR3 reads TGCAGTGCTAGAGATTTCGAAGCGGGACCAGATACGCAGTATTTT.

This clonotype has at least ten counts. This chain links TRBV5-1 with TRBJ2-7; the D gene is possibly TRBD1 (6 bases). The V end was cut by 4 bases, the J end by 0 bases, with 17 bases between. CDR1 and CDR2 (germline): SGHRS, YFSETQ. The CDR3 has 16 amino acids. The CDR3, as DNA: TGCGCCAGCAGCCTCACCTCCCGGGACAACTCCTACGAGCAGTACTTC. Translated: CASSLTSRDNSYEQYF.

Notes on this clonotype: A much larger clone lies one base from this, so it may be a read error. For the CDR3, the DNA is TGTGCCAGCAGACAAAGGGACAGGGGCGGCGAGCAGTTCTTC. This sequence encodes CASRQRDRGGEQFF. V and J are TRBV3-1 and TRBJ2-1, with 10 bases that match TRBD1. The CDR3 sequence is 14 residues long. Germline CDR1 reads LGHDT; CDR2 reads YNNKEL (reference sequence). V lost 6 bases to trimming and J lost 10 bases; unmatched junction nucleotides: 9.

The chain links TRBV6-1 to TRBJ1-6; TRBD1 is a possible D gene (5 bases). Germline values: CDR1 MNHNS, CDR2 SASEGT. V was trimmed by 0 bases and J by 10 bases, leaving 13 bases between them. CDR3 length: 15 residues. CDR3 nucleotides: TGTGCCAGCAGTGAAGCCGGGACCGCGGGGTCACCCCTCCACTTT. Its protein is CASSEAGTAGSPLHF.

The chain has TRBV5-1 and TRBJ2-5; D uncertain. In germline, CDR1 is SGHRS, CDR2 YFSETQ. The CDR3 has 12 residues. V gave up 3 bases and J gave up 0 bases, with 3 bases separating them. In DNA, the CDR3 is TGCGCCAGCAGCTGGAACCAAGAGACCCAGTACTTC. As protein: CASSWNQETQYF.

This clonotype has more than one count but fewer than ten. V usage is TRBV29-1 and J usage is TRBJ2-7, with D possibly matching TRBD1 (6 bases). This CDR3 has 19 amino acids. Germline values: CDR1 SQVTM, CDR2 ANQGSEA. As DNA, the CDR3 is TGCAGATCCTCTGCGCCCGGGACACCCCGTCGGCAGCCGCTTTACGAGCAGTACTTC. It yields the protein CRSSAPGTPRRQPLYEQYF.